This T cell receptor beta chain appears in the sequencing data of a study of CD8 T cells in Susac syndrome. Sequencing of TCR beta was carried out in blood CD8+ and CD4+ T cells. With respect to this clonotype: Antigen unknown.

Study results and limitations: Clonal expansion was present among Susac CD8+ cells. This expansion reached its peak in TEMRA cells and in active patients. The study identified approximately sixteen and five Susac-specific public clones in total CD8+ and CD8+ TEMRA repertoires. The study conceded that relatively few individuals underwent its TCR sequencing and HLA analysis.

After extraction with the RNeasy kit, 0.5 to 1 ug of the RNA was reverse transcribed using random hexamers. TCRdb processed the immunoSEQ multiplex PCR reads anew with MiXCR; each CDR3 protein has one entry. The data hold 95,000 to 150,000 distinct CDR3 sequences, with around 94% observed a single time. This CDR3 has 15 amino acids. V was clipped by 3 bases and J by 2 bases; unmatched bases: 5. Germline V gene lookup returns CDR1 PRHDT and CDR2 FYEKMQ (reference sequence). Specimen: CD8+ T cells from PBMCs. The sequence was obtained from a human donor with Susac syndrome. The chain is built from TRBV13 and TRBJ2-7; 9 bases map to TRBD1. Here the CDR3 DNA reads TGTGCCAGCAGCTTGGGACAGGGTATGACCTACGAGCAGTACTTC. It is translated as CASSLGQGMTYEQYF.